The next 20 T cell receptor beta chains were all read from a single sample in a study of PD-L1 blockade in urothelial cancer. Some clones are missing from TCRdb's copy, which holds only in-frame ones; the method was immunoSEQ multiplex PCR. The table records tens of thousands of clones, about four fifths of them present only once. Time point specified: pretreatment peripheral blood. The material was PBMCs, obtained around atezolizumab (anti-PD-L1) treatment. Every receptor here comes from a man aged 65-85 years with urothelial cancer.

J is TRBJ1-3 and V is TRBV7-3; TRBD1 agrees at 9 bases. Germline V gene sequence: CDR1 SGHTA, CDR2 FQGTGA. The CDR3 has 16 amino acids. Trimming took 2 bases from V and 1 from J; bases not matched to a gene: 3. The CDR3: CASSLSGQGSGNTIYF. The CDR3 DNA reads as TGTGCCAGCAGCTTATCGGGACAGGGTTCTGGAAACACCATATATTTT. The whole variable domain, remainder taken from reference TRBV7-3 and TRBJ1-3, is GAGVSQTPSNKVTEKGKYVELRCDPISGHTALYWYRQSLGQGPEFLIYFQGTGAADDSGLPNDRFFAVRPEGSVSTLKIQRTERGDSAVYLCASSLSGQGSGNTIYFGEGSWLTVV.

The J gene is TRBJ1-5, the V gene TRBV28; D gene unclear. This CDR3 contains 15 residues. Between the trimmed V and J ends, which lost 7 bases and 2 bases, there was a span of 15 bases. Germline lookup yields CDR1 MDHEN and CDR2 SYDVKM. CDR3 sequence: CASNTHGAGNQPQHF. CDR3 DNA sequence: TGTGCCAGCAACACTCATGGCGCGGGCAATCAGCCCCAGCATTTT.

This chain uses TRBV4-1 with TRBJ1-3; D unresolved. Looked up from germline, CDR1 is MGHRA and CDR2 is YSYEKL. V gave up 0 bases and J gave up 1 base, with 7 bases separating them. The CDR3 contains 15 residues. The DNA of the CDR3 is TGCGCCAGCAGCCAAGATCTACTGTCTGGAAACACCATATATTTT. It is translated as CASSQDLLSGNTIYF.

This chain joins TRBV11-2 and TRBJ1-1; no reliable D call. The CDR3 consists of 15 residues. V was cut by 6 bases and J by 0 bases, with 14 bases left in between. Germline lookup yields CDR1 SGHAT and CDR2 FQNNGV. The CDR3 region has the DNA TGTGCCAGCAGACCCCTACAGTTATTGAACACTGAAGCTTTCTTT. Encoded protein: CASRPLQLLNTEAFF.

The V call is TRBV5-8, the J call TRBJ1-1, with D perhaps TRBD1 (5 bases). CDR3 length: 13 amino acids. Germline V gives CDR1 SGHTS, CDR2 YDEGEE. Trimming shortened V by 2 bases and J by 1 base, and 6 bases separated the two germline ends. This CDR3 reads CASSFTGNTEAFF. CDR3 DNA: TGTGCCAGCAGCTTTACAGGGAACACTGAAGCTTTCTTT.

This sequence joins TRBV5-4 and TRBJ1-2; 7 positions match TRBD1. The V gene end was trimmed by 0 bases and the J gene end by 2 bases; junction bases not matched to a gene: 4. Germline CDR1 and CDR2: SGHNT and YYREEE (reference sequence). The CDR3 runs to 15 residues. CDR3 residues: CASSLGDRANYGYTF. The CDR3 bases are TGTGCCAGCAGCTTGGGTGACAGGGCGAACTATGGCTACACCTTC.

CDR3: CASSSLIQQGRKTEAFF. Written as DNA, the CDR3 is TGTGCCAGCAGTTCTTTAATACAACAGGGTCGGAAAACTGAAGCTTTCTTT. The V and J genes are TRBV27 and TRBJ1-1; a possible D gene is TRBD1 (6 bases). V was pared by 4 bases and J by 5 bases, with 23 bases between. The germline V gene has CDR1 MNHEY and CDR2 SMNVEV (reference sequence). The CDR3 totals 17 residues.

Here the CDR3 reads CASSQGADGQPQHF. DNA of the CDR3: TGCGCCAGCAGCCAGGGGGCCGATGGGCAGCCCCAGCATTTT. V is TRBV4-1 and J is TRBJ1-5; tentatively, D is TRBD1 (6 bases). The CDR3 length is 14 residues. V lost 3 bases and J lost 7, with 13 bases in between. Germline CDR1 and CDR2: MGHRA and YSYEKL.

The genes are TRBV11-1 and TRBJ2-2, with D possibly TRBD1 on 5 matching bases. Germline V lookup: CDR1 SGHAT, CDR2 FQDESV (reference sequence). Trimming removed 5 bases from V and 5 bases from J, with 12 bases in between. The CDR3 contains 14 residues. The CDR3, as DNA: TGTGCCAGCAGCGTAGGGGCTTCAACCGGGGAGCTGTTTTTT. Translated: CASSVGASTGELFF.

The chain employs TRBV19 and TRBJ1-5, with a possible D match to TRBD1 (5 bases). Germline V lookup: CDR1 LNHDA, CDR2 SQIVND (reference sequence). This CDR3 is 14 amino acids long. Trimming left V 6 bases short and J 5 bases short, with 14 bases between. This CDR3 is CASRPGFPDQPQHF. The CDR3 DNA sequence: TGTGCCAGTAGGCCAGGGTTTCCCGATCAGCCCCAGCATTTT.

The table lists this clone with a count of one. The rearrangement uses TRBV10-3 and TRBJ1-2, with a tentative D call TRBD1 (6 bases). CDR3 length equals 12 residues. Germline CDR1 is ENHRY and CDR2 is SYGVKD. V lost 5 bases to trimming and J lost 7 bases, with 11 bases between them. The CDR3 region is CAISWGQVGYTF. Here the CDR3 DNA reads TGTGCCATCAGTTGGGGGCAGGTTGGCTACACCTTC.

In this sample, this clone turned up a few times. The rearrangement joins TRBV9 to TRBJ2-2, with D possibly matching TRBD2 (5 bases). This CDR3 region has 14 residues. The V gene's germline CDR1 is SGDLS and CDR2 YYNGEE. Between the trimmed V and J ends, which lost 0 bases and 8 bases, there was a span of 11 bases. Here the CDR3 reads CASSVAGFVGELFF. For the CDR3, the DNA is TGTGCCAGCAGCGTAGCGGGATTCGTGGGGGAGCTGTTTTTT.

CDR3 nucleotide sequence: TGTGCCAGTAGTAGAAACCCTCAGGGGGGCTCCTACAATGAGCAGTTCTTC. It yields the protein CASSRNPQGGSYNEQFF. This chain joins TRBV19 and TRBJ2-1, with D possibly matching TRBD1 (7 bases). CDR3 length: 17 amino acids. Germline CDR1 is LNHDA and CDR2 is SQIVND (reference sequence). V was cut by 4 bases and J by 0 bases, with 16 bases left in between.

The gene calls are TRBV19 and TRBJ2-2; 7 bases fit TRBD1. The CDR3 contains 15 residues. V shed 4 bases and J 7 bases; nucleotides not matched to a gene: 9. Germline CDR1 and CDR2: LNHDA and SQIVND (reference sequence). The CDR3 DNA is TGTGCCAGTAGTACCGTGGGACAGTCTGGCGGGGAGCTGTTTTTT. It translates to CASSTVGQSGGELFF.

This clone showed up just once. The CDR3 reads CASRSSRQGAGAFF. The CDR3 nucleotides read TGTGCCAGTAGGTCGAGCCGACAGGGGGCAGGAGCTTTCTTT. V is TRBV19 and J is TRBJ1-1; 10 nucleotides agree with TRBD1. V gave up 6 bases and J gave up 10 bases; unmatched junction bases: 11. CDR1 is LNHDA and CDR2 is SQIVND in the germline V gene (reference sequence). The CDR3 is 14 residues long. The entire variable domain, with the rest obtained from reference TRBV19 and TRBJ1-1, is as follows: DGGITQSPKYLFRKEGQNVTLSCEQNLNHDAMYWYRQDPGQGLRLIYYSQIVNDFQKGDIAEGYSVSREKKESFPLTVTSAQKNPTAFYLCASRSSRQGAGAFFGQGTRLTVV.

The chain uses TRBV7-6 and TRBJ2-3, with D hard to call. CDR3 length: 15 residues. V lost 4 bases to trimming and J lost 3 bases, with 14 bases between them. Germline-derived CDR1 and CDR2 are SGHVS and FNYEAQ. CDR3 loop: CASSSSGGLTDTQYF. In DNA form, the CDR3 reads TGTGCCAGCAGCTCTAGTGGCGGATTAACAGATACGCAGTATTTT. Complete variable domain (other parts from reference TRBV7-6 and TRBJ2-3): GAGVSQSPRYKVTKRGQDVALRCDPISGHVSLYWYRQALGQGPEFLTYFNYEAQQDKSGLPNDRFSAERPEGSISTLTIQRTEQRDSAMYRCASSSSGGLTDTQYFGPGTRLTVL.

V is TRBV9 and J is TRBJ2-4; D is undetermined. This CDR3 contains 14 residues. V gave up 0 bases and J gave up 6 bases, with 10 bases separating them. The germline gives CDR1 SGDLS, CDR2 YYNGEE. The CDR3 protein is CASSVGADRNIQYF. The CDR3 region has the DNA TGTGCCAGCAGCGTAGGGGCAGATAGAAACATTCAGTACTTC. Using reference TRBV9 and TRBJ2-4 for the parts outside the CDR3, the full variable domain is DSGVTQTPKHLITATGQRVTLRCSPRSGDLSVYWYQQSLDQGLQFLIQYYNGEERAKGNILERFSAQQFPDLHSELNLSSLELGDSALYFCASSVGADRNIQYFGAGTRLSVL.

This rearrangement joins TRBV7-9 to TRBJ1-2; D unresolved. CDR3 length equals 16 residues. The germline CDR1 and CDR2 sequences are SEHNR and FQNEAQ (reference sequence). Trimming left V 4 bases short and J 4 bases short, with 19 bases between. The CDR3 loop is CASSSIIEEGLYGYTF. As DNA, the CDR3 is TGTGCCAGCAGCTCAATTATCGAGGAGGGTCTCTATGGCTACACCTTC.

V gene TRBV4-1 combines with J gene TRBJ2-3, with D unclear. The CDR3 totals 14 residues. Germline V lookup: CDR1 MGHRA, CDR2 YSYEKL. Between the trimmed V and J ends, which lost 4 bases and 4 bases, there was a span of 12 bases. DNA for the CDR3: TGCGCCAGCAGCCCCACCCCTATGGCAGATACGCAGTATTTT. It encodes CASSPTPMADTQYF.

J is TRBJ1-1 and V is TRBV4-1; D unresolved. This CDR3 has 14 residues. The germline V gene encodes CDR1 MGHRA and CDR2 YSYEKL. Trimming shortened V by 1 base and J by 1 base, and 7 bases separated the two germline ends. CDR3 bases: TGCGCCAGCAGCCAAGGTCAGTGGAACACTGAAGCTTTCTTT. Its protein is CASSQGQWNTEAFF.